The clone carrying this T cell receptor (beta chain) was seen repeatedly, ten times or more. Its antigen is undetermined. CDR3 size: 14 residues. Between the trimmed V and J ends, which lost 7 bases and 7 bases, there was a span of 20 bases. The germline CDR1 and CDR2 sequences are SGHVS and FNYEAQ. This sample's TCRbeta library carried unique molecular identifier barcodes. TCRdb passed the PCR reads through MiXCR, listing each CDR3 protein once. The sample has 70,000 or so distinct CDR3 sequences, roughly a tenth seen once. The source of the sample is a study of T-cell reconstitution after alpha-beta-depleted transplantation in children. Study outcomes and limitations: After one year, T-cell counts and TCRbeta diversity mostly came from new T cells. Surviving recipient T cells and intrathymic progenitors accounted for some patients' high TCRbeta diversity at day 60. Expanded graft clones numbering several hundred reportedly gave rise to alpha-beta T cells about two months after transplant.

V usage is TRBV7-6 and J usage is TRBJ2-7, with D tentatively TRBD2 (5 bases). The specimen comprised PBMCs, sampled before TCRalphabeta/CD19-depleted stem cell transplant. The TCR sequence derives from a boy aged 5-17 years with acute myeloid leukemia, due to receive a stem cell transplant. The DNA of the CDR3 is TGTGCCAGCATGGAATCGGGCGGGCCGGGGGAGCAGTACTTC. It specifies CASMESGGPGEQYF.